Each of the 19 T cell receptor beta chains below was sequenced from the same sample in a study of identical twins. TCRdb redid the calling of the 5' RACE reads with MiXCR, one entry per CDR3 protein. Here the sample spans approximately 690,000 distinct CDR3 sequences, around 6.1% being singletons. Sequenced: naive T cells sorted from blood. The receptors originated from a man between 18 and 29 years old in good health.

This clonotype has at least ten counts. The rearrangement uses TRBV20-1 and TRBJ2-1; 10 bases agree with TRBD2. V lost 8 bases and J lost 7; bases outside the gene matches: 2. CDR3 length equals 11 residues. Germline CDR1 DFQATT, CDR2 SNEGSKA (reference sequence). CDR3 nucleotide sequence: TGCAGTCGGACTAGCGGAAATGAGCAGTTCTTC. Its translation: CSRTSGNEQFF.

This clonotype was observed many times. The chain uses TRBV10-3 and TRBJ2-1, with a weak D call TRBD1 (6 bases). Trimming cost V 2 bases and J 0 bases, with 8 bases left between them. Germline assignment: CDR1 ENHRY and CDR2 SYGVKD. The CDR3 consists of 15 residues. The CDR3 coding sequence is TGTGCCATCAGTGAGACAGGGAGCTCCTACAATGAGCAGTTCTTC. Encoded protein: CAISETGSSYNEQFF.

This clonotype was recorded at least ten times. This chain uses TRBV5-1 with TRBJ1-5; D is ambiguous. The CDR3 loop spans 13 amino acids. The ends were cut back, 2 bases at V and 7 bases at J, with 10 bases in the middle. Germline CDR1 SGHRS, CDR2 YFSETQ. The CDR3 DNA reads TGCGCCAGCAGCTTAGCTCCGGAGCAGCCCCAGCATTTT. It specifies CASSLAPEQPQHF.

This clonotype occurred a few times. The J gene is TRBJ1-1, the V gene TRBV18; the match to TRBD1 covers 7 bases. Germline-derived CDR1 and CDR2 are KGHSH and LQKENI. V was pared by 3 bases and J by 7 bases, with 8 bases of the junction left unmatched. The CDR3 runs to 14 residues. The CDR3: CASSPITGDGEAFF. CDR3 nucleotide sequence: TGTGCCAGCTCACCGATAACAGGGGATGGTGAAGCTTTCTTT.

This clonotype was seen a few times. The chain couples TRBV5-1 to TRBJ1-1, with D perhaps TRBD1 (6 bases). The germline gives CDR1 SGHRS, CDR2 YFSETQ. Trimming shortened V by 1 base and J by 5 bases, and 9 bases separated the two germline ends. This CDR3 has 13 amino acids. Written as DNA, the CDR3 is TGCGCCAGCAGCTTGACAGGGAAGACTGAAGCTTTCTTT. Translation: CASSLTGKTEAFF.

This clonotype occurred many times. CDR3: CASSLGSGVNTGELFF. The DNA for the CDR3 is TGTGCCAGCAGTTTAGGTAGCGGGGTGAACACCGGGGAGCTGTTTTTT. V gene TRBV12-3 or TRBV12-4 combines with J gene TRBJ2-2, with 8 positions matching TRBD2. This CDR3 has 16 amino acids. J lost 1 base, V lost 1 base, and 2 bases had no gene match.

The chain joins TRBV20-1 to TRBJ2-3, with D tentatively TRBD1 (5 bases). The CDR3 is 14 amino acids. Per the germline V gene, CDR1 is DFQATT and CDR2 is SNEGSKA (reference sequence). Trimming removed 0 bases from V and 5 bases from J, with 12 bases in between. CDR3 DNA: TGCAGTGCTAGAGATGGGGCTACAGGAGATACGCAGTATTTT. It codes for CSARDGATGDTQYF.

This clonotype has a handful of counts. This chain connects TRBV6-2 or TRBV6-3 to TRBJ2-3, with TRBD2 matching over 9 bases. The CDR3 has 16 amino acids. The V segment lost 4 bases and the J segment 0 bases; nucleotides outside the gene matches: 5. CDR1 MNHEY and CDR2 SVGEGT come from the germline V gene. The CDR3 loop is CASSSPLAGSTDTQYF. CDR3 sequence (DNA): TGTGCCAGCAGTTCCCCCCTAGCGGGGAGCACAGATACGCAGTATTTT.

For the CDR3, the DNA is TGTGCCAGCAGTTCTGGCGAGTCAACACCCCTCCACTTT. It encodes CASSSGESTPLHF. The chain recombines TRBV27 with TRBJ1-6; D gene uncertain. The germline V gene has CDR1 MNHEY and CDR2 SMNVEV (reference sequence). The CDR3 has 13 amino acids. The V and J ends lost 4 bases and 11 bases respectively, with 12 bases between them.

This clonotype was recorded at least ten times. This sequence joins TRBV5-1 and TRBJ2-6, with D tentatively TRBD2 (5 bases). The CDR3 extends over 17 amino acids. CDR1 and CDR2 from the germline V gene are SGHRS and YFSETQ. Trimming pared 0 bases from V and 1 base from J, leaving 11 bases between. CDR3 DNA sequence: TGCGCCAGCAGCTTGGAGGGAGTTCCTTCTGGGGCCAACGTCCTGACTTTC. Translated: CASSLEGVPSGANVLTF.

V usage is TRBV29-1 and J usage is TRBJ1-2; 9 bases align to TRBD1. Germline CDR1 and CDR2: SQVTM and ANQGSEA. The CDR3 sequence is 15 residues long. V shed 4 bases, J shed 2 bases, and the junction held 8 bases outside the gene matches. The CDR3 loop reads CSVGTGEGDNYGYTF. The CDR3 nucleotides are TGCAGCGTTGGGACAGGGGAAGGGGACAACTATGGCTACACCTTC. The full variable domain, in which reference TRBV29-1 and TRBJ1-2 provide the parts outside the CDR3, is SAVISQKPSRDICQRGTSLTIQCQVDSQVTMMFWYRQQPGQSLTLIATANQGSEATYESGFVIDKFPISRPNLTFSTLTVSNMSPEDSSIYLCSVGTGEGDNYGYTFGSGTRLTVV.

This clonotype was seen ten or more times. V usage is TRBV7-9 and J usage is TRBJ2-2, with a possible D match to TRBD2 (5 bases). Trimming stripped 7 bases from V and 8 bases from J, with 11 bases between. This CDR3 spans 12 amino acids. CDR1 is SEHNR and CDR2 is FQNEAQ in the germline V gene (reference sequence). This CDR3 is CASIRGGGELFF. Written as DNA, the CDR3 is TGTGCCAGCATCCGCGGAGGAGGGGAGCTGTTTTTT.

J is TRBJ2-2 and V is TRBV6-2 or TRBV6-3, with 9 positions matching TRBD1. V trimming: 6 bases; J trimming: 4 bases; junction bases outside the gene matches: 9. Germline V lookup: CDR1 MNHEY, CDR2 SVGEGT. CDR3 length equals 16 residues. The DNA of the CDR3 is TGTGCCAGCAGGGACGACAGGGGGGTTGGCACCGGGGAGCTGTTTTTT. This sequence encodes CASRDDRGVGTGELFF.

This clonotype was found a few times. The chain employs TRBV20-1 and TRBJ2-1, with 10 bases fitting TRBD2. After removal of 2 bases from V and 8 bases from J, the junction contained 3 bases not matched to a gene. Germline V gene lookup returns CDR1 DFQATT and CDR2 SNEGSKA (reference sequence). The CDR3 loop spans 13 amino acids. CDR3 DNA: TGCAGTGCTAGACTAGCGGGAGCTCATGAGCAGTTCTTC. Amino acid sequence: CSARLAGAHEQFF.

This clonotype was seen only a few times. The chain links TRBV7-2 to TRBJ2-7; TRBD2 matches 10 bases. Looked up from germline, CDR1 is SGHTA and CDR2 is FQGNSA. CDR3 length equals 15 residues. Trimming removed 4 bases from V and 6 bases from J; junction bases left unmatched: 9. Written as DNA, the CDR3 is TGTGCCAGCAGCTCAACGACTAGCGGGTTGATCGAGCAGTACTTC. Translating gives CASSSTTSGLIEQYF.

This chain uses TRBV12-3 or TRBV12-4 with TRBJ1-2; a weak D match, TRBD1 (5 bases). Between the trimmed V and J ends, which lost 1 base and 6 bases, there was a span of 9 bases. The CDR3 is 13 amino acids. The CDR3 DNA reads TGTGCCAGCAGTTTAGGACAGTTTGATGGCTACACCTTC. Protein sequence: CASSLGQFDGYTF.

This clonotype was detected only a few times. The genes are TRBV20-1 and TRBJ2-5; the match to TRBD2 covers 16 bases. The V gene end was trimmed by 6 bases and the J gene end by 4 bases; junction bases not matched to a gene: 8. The germline CDR1 and CDR2 sequences are DFQATT and SNEGSKA (reference sequence). This CDR3 is built from 16 residues. The CDR3 DNA reads TGCAGTGCCAAACGGGGACTAGCGGGAGGGGCAGAGACCCAGTACTTC. It codes for CSAKRGLAGGAETQYF.

This clonotype was recorded at least ten times. V is TRBV7-9 and J is TRBJ2-1, with 9 bases that match TRBD2. The CDR3 is 15 amino acids. With 5 bases clipped from V and 6 bases from J, the junction kept 8 bases outside the gene matches. From germline, CDR1 is SEHNR and CDR2 FQNEAQ (reference sequence). CDR3 DNA: TGTGCCAGCAGCCCCTCTAGCGGGACCCCCAATGAGCAGTTCTTC. Its protein is CASSPSSGTPNEQFF.

The rearrangement uses TRBV9 and TRBJ2-7; 10 bases are shared with TRBD2. J was trimmed by 5 bases and V by 0 bases; bases with no gene match: 5. The CDR3 consists of 15 residues. The germline CDR1 and CDR2 sequences are SGDLS and YYNGEE. The CDR3 region is CASSVEFLAGDEQYF. The CDR3 DNA sequence: TGTGCCAGCAGCGTAGAGTTCCTAGCGGGAGACGAGCAGTACTTC.